This T cell receptor beta chain was observed in a study of blood T cell repertoires in COVID-19. Original analysis: Estimation of nucleated cell counts relied on the amplification of reference gene primers. Here immunoSEQ multiplex PCR was the method, and the copy in TCRdb shows in-frame clones only, minus some. For V, J and clone size, that table is used; D and trimming come from the DNA. The sample includes under 250,000 clones, about 80% of them seen just once. This CDR3 comprises 17 residues. Looked up from germline, CDR1 is MGHRA and CDR2 is YSYEKL. V trimming: 0 bases; J trimming: 2 bases; junction bases outside the gene matches: 5.

This clonotype was sampled from a man aged 45-65 years with active or convalescent COVID-19. The sample was peripheral blood. This chain links TRBV4-1 with TRBJ1-2; 11 nucleotides line up with TRBD1. The CDR3 reads CASSQDQGTGGNYGYTF. CDR3 nucleotide sequence: TGCGCCAGCAGCCAAGATCAAGGGACAGGGGGAAACTATGGCTACACCTTC.